The rows below give T cell receptor beta chains drawn from one sample of a study of blood T cell repertoires in COVID-19. Method: immunoSEQ multiplex PCR; TCRdb's copy keeps in-frame clones and lacks some. The sample has hundreds of thousands of clones; 86% are singletons. The sequenced sample was peripheral blood. The receptors originated from a woman between 25 and 40 years old with active or convalescent COVID-19. Each CDR3 is given with its conserved first and last residue. A D gene is named only where the DNA matches it firmly. Clone size is given for some rows only: seen once, a few or many times, or a class if the clone is expanded.

D gene	V gene	clone size	J gene	CDR3 DNA	CDR3 protein
TRBD1	TRBV7-9	few	TRBJ1-5	TGTGCCAGCAGCCAATGGGAAACAGGGGGCCTCAATCAGCCCCAGCATTTT	CASSQWETGGLNQPQHF
-	TRBV5-8	-	TRBJ1-1	TGTGCCAGCAGCTTACGGGGGTATCGCACTGAAGCTTTCTTT	CASSLRGYRTEAFF
-	TRBV5-4	-	TRBJ1-2	TGTGCCAGCAGCTTGGTGGCACCTGCAAACTATGGCTACACCTTC	CASSLVAPANYGYTF
TRBD2	TRBV20-1	-	TRBJ2-1	TGCAGTGCCAGTACTAGCGGGAGAGTGGATGAGCAGTTCTTC	CSASTSGRVDEQFF
-	TRBV7-8	few	TRBJ1-1	TGTGCCAGCAGCCCCAACCCAGGGTCTGAAGCTTTCTTT	CASSPNPGSEAFF
-	TRBV5-5	-	TRBJ1-1	TGTGCCACTTTTCCGGGACATACGAACACTGAAGCTTTCTTT	CATFPGHTNTEAFF
TRBD2	TRBV27	-	TRBJ2-3	TGTGCCAGCAGGCTCGGGGGGGCTAGCACAGATACGCAGTATTTT	CASRLGGASTDTQYF
TRBD1	TRBV13	-	TRBJ2-7	TGTGCCAGCAGCTGGGGACAGGGGAAGTACGAGCAGTACTTC	CASSWGQGKYEQYF
TRBD2	TRBV4-1	once	TRBJ2-1	TGCGCCAGCAGCCAAAGATCACTAGCGGGAGCCTCGGATGAGCAGTTCTTC	CASSQRSLAGASDEQFF
-	TRBV6-4	-	TRBJ1-4	TGTGCCAGCACCACGTTCCCCGGTGAAAAACTGTTTTTT	CASTTFPGEKLFF
-	TRBV2	-	TRBJ2-2	TGTGCCAGCACGCTGGGGGGAACCGGGGAGCTGTTTTTT	CASTLGGTGELFF
-	TRBV5-6	-	TRBJ1-4	TGTGCCAGCAGCTTGAGGTTGGGGCCCACTAATGAAAAACTGTTTTTT	CASSLRLGPTNEKLFF
-	TRBV2	once	TRBJ2-7	TGTGCCAGCAGACCGACAGGCACCTACGAGCAGTACTTC	CASRPTGTYEQYF
-	TRBV6-5	-	TRBJ2-1	TGTGCCAGCAGCCTTGGGACTGGTCCGACGGATGAGCAGTTCTTC	CASSLGTGPTDEQFF
-	TRBV11-2	-	TRBJ2-1	TGTGCCAGCAGCAACAGCCGCAATGAGCAGTTCTTC	CASSNSRNEQFF
-	TRBV11-3	-	TRBJ1-3	TGTGCCAGGAGGAGGGAGACAGTTTTCTCTGGAAACACCATATATTTT	CARRRETVFSGNTIYF
-	TRBV11-2	-	TRBJ2-7	TGTGCCAGCACCACAGACAGTTACTACGAGCAGTACTTC	CASTTDSYYEQYF
-	TRBV19	-	TRBJ1-1	TGTGCCAGTAGTATAGTCCCCGGGAGAAACACTGAAGCTTTCTTT	CASSIVPGRNTEAFF
TRBD2	TRBV18	-	TRBJ2-3	TGTGCCAGCTCACCACCAACTAGCGGGAGTAGGGCAGATACGCAGTATTTT	CASSPPTSGSRADTQYF
TRBD1	TRBV5-1	few	TRBJ1-2	TGCGCCAGCAGCTTGGCGGGGACAGCCAACTATGGCTACACCTTC	CASSLAGTANYGYTF
TRBD1	TRBV19	-	TRBJ1-1	TGTGCCAGTAGTATAGGACAGGGGAACACTGAAGCTTTCTTT	CASSIGQGNTEAFF
TRBD1	TRBV19	-	TRBJ1-6	TGTGCCAGTAGTACCAGGACAGGGGCCGTCTCTTCACCCCTCCACTTT	CASSTRTGAVSSPLHF
-	TRBV9	-	TRBJ1-4	TGTGCCAGTTCTACGGGTAACTTAGGGGGAAGGGTTGAAAAACTGTTTTTT	CASSTGNLGGRVEKLFF